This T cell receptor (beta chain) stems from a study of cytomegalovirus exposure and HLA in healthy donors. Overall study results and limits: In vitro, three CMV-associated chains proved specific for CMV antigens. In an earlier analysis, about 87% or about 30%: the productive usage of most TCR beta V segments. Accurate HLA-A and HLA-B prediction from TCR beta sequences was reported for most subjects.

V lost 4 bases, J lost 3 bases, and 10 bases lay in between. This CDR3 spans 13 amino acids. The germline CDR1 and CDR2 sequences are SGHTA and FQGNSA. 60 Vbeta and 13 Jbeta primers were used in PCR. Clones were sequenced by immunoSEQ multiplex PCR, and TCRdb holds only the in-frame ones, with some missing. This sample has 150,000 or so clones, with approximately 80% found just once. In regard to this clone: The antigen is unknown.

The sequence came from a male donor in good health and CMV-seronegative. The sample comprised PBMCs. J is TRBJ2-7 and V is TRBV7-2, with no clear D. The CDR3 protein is CASSSPNGYEQYF. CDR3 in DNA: TGTGCCAGCAGCTCACCTAACGGCTACGAGCAGTACTTC.